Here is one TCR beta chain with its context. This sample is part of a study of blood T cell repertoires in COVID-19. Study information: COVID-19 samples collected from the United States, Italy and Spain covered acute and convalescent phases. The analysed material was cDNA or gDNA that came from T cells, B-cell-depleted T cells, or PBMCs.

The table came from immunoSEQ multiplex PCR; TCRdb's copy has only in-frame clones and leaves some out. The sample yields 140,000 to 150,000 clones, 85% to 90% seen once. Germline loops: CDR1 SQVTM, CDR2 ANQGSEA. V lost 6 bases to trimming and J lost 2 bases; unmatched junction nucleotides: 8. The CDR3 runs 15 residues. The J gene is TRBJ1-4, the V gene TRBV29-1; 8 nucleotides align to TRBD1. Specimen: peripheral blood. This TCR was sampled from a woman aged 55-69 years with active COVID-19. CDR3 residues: CSVSRGTGTNEKLFF. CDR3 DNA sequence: TGCAGCGTAAGCCGAGGGACAGGCACTAATGAAAAACTGTTTTTT.